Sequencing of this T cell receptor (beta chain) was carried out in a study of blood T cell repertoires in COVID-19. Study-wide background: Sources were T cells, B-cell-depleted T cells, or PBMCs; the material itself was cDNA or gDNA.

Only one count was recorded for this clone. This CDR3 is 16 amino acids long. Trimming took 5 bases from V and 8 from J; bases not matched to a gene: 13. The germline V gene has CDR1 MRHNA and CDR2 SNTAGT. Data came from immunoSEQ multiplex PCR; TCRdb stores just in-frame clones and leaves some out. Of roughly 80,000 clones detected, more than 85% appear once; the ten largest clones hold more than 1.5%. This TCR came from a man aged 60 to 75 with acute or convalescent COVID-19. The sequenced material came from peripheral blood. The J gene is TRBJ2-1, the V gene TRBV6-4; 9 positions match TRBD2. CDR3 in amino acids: CASSMIAGVPYDEQFF. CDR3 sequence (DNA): TGTGCCAGCAGTATGATAGCGGGAGTCCCTTACGATGAGCAGTTCTTC.